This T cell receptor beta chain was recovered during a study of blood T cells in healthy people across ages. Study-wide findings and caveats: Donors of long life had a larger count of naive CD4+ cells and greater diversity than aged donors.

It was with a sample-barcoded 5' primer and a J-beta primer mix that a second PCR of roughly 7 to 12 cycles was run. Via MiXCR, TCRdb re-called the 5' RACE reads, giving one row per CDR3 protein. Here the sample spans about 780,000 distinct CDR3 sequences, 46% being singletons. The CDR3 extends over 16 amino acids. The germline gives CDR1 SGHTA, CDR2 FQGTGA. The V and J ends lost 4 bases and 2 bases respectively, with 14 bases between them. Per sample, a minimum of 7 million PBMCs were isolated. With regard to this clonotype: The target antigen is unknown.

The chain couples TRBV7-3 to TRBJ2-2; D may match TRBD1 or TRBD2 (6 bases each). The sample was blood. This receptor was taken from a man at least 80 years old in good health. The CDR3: CASSSRGGSNTGELFF. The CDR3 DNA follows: TGTGCCAGCAGCTCTCGAGGGGGGTCCAACACCGGGGAGCTGTTTTTT.